The T cell receptor beta chain described here comes from a study of blood T cell repertoires in COVID-19. Study as a whole: Samples of COVID-19 (acute and convalescent) were obtained from the United States, Italy and Spain. T cells, B-cell-depleted T cells, or PBMCs supplied cDNA or gDNA.

Authors' methods: Reference gene primer amplification gave nucleated cell count estimates. Clones were sequenced by immunoSEQ multiplex PCR, and TCRdb holds only the in-frame ones, with some missing. From that table come the V and J calls and clone size; the DNA was used to work out D and trimming. The sample shows around 300,000 clones, around 88% of them seen only once. The CDR3 sequence is 16 residues long. CDR1 is ENHRY, CDR2 SYGVKD, per germline. V shed 4 bases, J shed 4 bases, and the junction held 7 bases outside the gene matches. This clonotype originated in a man aged 25 to 40 with active or convalescent COVID-19. V gene TRBV10-3 combines with J gene TRBJ2-2; TRBD2 aligns across 9 bases. The sample consisted of peripheral blood. Here the CDR3 DNA reads TGTGCCATCAGTGGGTTTCTAGCGGGAAGCACCGGGGAGCTGTTTTTT. It specifies CAISGFLAGSTGELFF.